Listed below are T cell receptor beta chains from one sample, sequenced in a study of blood T cell repertoires in COVID-19. The repertoire was sequenced with immunoSEQ multiplex PCR; TCRdb's copy has only in-frame clones and lacks some. The sample carries some 31,000 clones, around 80% recorded once. Specimen: peripheral blood. The receptors were sampled from a woman aged 60-75 years with acute or convalescent COVID-19. Both conserved end residues are part of each CDR3. The order of the fields is V gene, D gene, J gene, clone size, CDR3 protein, CDR3 DNA. The D gene is left open where the match is weak. Expanded clones are given a class, and other clones once, few, many or no size at all.

TRBV7-8,TRBD2,TRBJ2-5,NA,CASGLGGQETQYF,TGTGCCAGCGGCCTGGGGGGGCAAGAGACCCAGTACTTC
TRBV5-1,TRBD1,TRBJ1-4,few,CASSLQGTGDEKLFF,TGCGCCAGCAGCTTGCAGGGGACAGGGGATGAAAAACTGTTTTTT
TRBV7-9,TRBD1,TRBJ1-5,NA,CASSLQGDQPQHF,TGTGCCAGCAGCTTGCAGGGGGATCAGCCCCAGCATTTT
TRBV5-4,TRBD2,TRBJ2-3,few,CASSLGSGRVTDTQYF,TGTGCCAGCAGCTTGGGTTCCGGGAGGGTCACAGATACGCAGTATTTT
TRBV5-4,TRBD2,TRBJ2-3,NA,CASSLYGGGAGDTQYF,TGTGCCAGCAGCTTGTACGGCGGGGGGGCTGGAGATACGCAGTATTTT
TRBV5-1,NA,TRBJ1-2,NA,CASSPDSNYGYTF,TGCGCCAGCAGCCCCGACAGTAACTATGGCTACACCTTC
TRBV6-6,NA,TRBJ1-1,few,CASSSGSSTEAFF,TGTGCCAGCAGTTCTGGGTCTAGCACTGAAGCTTTCTTT
TRBV7-8,NA,TRBJ1-1,NA,CASSLTRAGKNTEAFF,TGTGCCAGCAGCCTTACGCGGGCGGGGAAGAACACTGAAGCTTTCTTT
TRBV4-1,NA,TRBJ1-6,NA,CASSQGGNNSPLHF,TGCGCCAGCAGCCAGGGGGGGAACAATTCACCCCTCCACTTT
TRBV7-9,NA,TRBJ1-5,NA,CASSPSGEANQPQHF,TGTGCCAGCAGCCCATCAGGGGAAGCAAATCAGCCCCAGCATTTT
TRBV11-3,TRBD1,TRBJ2-7,NA,CASSSGQGDHEQYF,TGTGCCAGCAGCTCAGGACAGGGGGACCACGAGCAGTACTTC
TRBV5-6,NA,TRBJ2-7,NA,CASSSSRAPTYEQYF,TGTGCCAGCAGCTCGTCCAGGGCGCCGACCTACGAGCAGTACTTC
TRBV18,NA,TRBJ1-1,NA,CASSPPPNTEAFF,TGTGCCAGCTCACCTCCTCCGAACACTGAAGCTTTCTTT
TRBV19,NA,TRBJ1-1,NA,CATSRETWDTEAFF,TGTGCCACTTCTCGAGAGACTTGGGACACTGAAGCTTTCTTT
TRBV18,TRBD2,TRBJ2-5,NA,CASSPGLAGGPAETQYF,TGTGCCAGCTCACCGGGACTAGCGGGGGGGCCTGCAGAGACCCAGTACTTC
TRBV28,NA,TRBJ1-1,NA,CASSQPGGGGGTEAFF,TGTGCCAGCAGTCAACCCGGCGGGGGCGGGGGCACTGAAGCTTTCTTT
TRBV12-5,NA,TRBJ1-1,few,CASGLGRDFTEAFF,TGTGCTAGTGGTTTGGGACGGGATTTCACTGAAGCTTTCTTT
TRBV7-9,NA,TRBJ1-1,few,CASSERQTTEAFF,TGTGCCAGCAGCGAGAGACAGACCACTGAAGCTTTCTTT
TRBV20-1,NA,TRBJ2-3,NA,CSASRGTDTQYF,TGCAGTGCTAGTCGGGGCACAGATACGCAGTATTTT
TRBV28,TRBD1,TRBJ1-2,NA,CASSPSRDSFNYGYTF,TGTGCCAGCAGCCCAAGTAGGGACAGCTTTAACTATGGCTACACCTTC
TRBV5-1,TRBD1,TRBJ1-1,once,CASSTGDGSTEAFF,TGCGCCAGCAGCACAGGGGACGGCAGCACTGAAGCTTTCTTT
TRBV6-1,TRBD2,TRBJ2-1,NA,CASSEAAGGPPYNEQFF,TGTGCCAGCAGTGAAGCGGCGGGGGGGCCCCCCTACAATGAGCAGTTCTTC
TRBV2,NA,TRBJ1-6,NA,CASSDSGPISPLHF,TGTGCCAGCAGCGACAGCGGGCCCATTTCACCCCTCCACTTT
TRBV7-2,NA,TRBJ2-1,NA,CASSLWGVDYNEQFF,TGTGCCAGCAGCTTATGGGGGGTGGACTACAATGAGCAGTTCTTC
TRBV5-6,TRBD1,TRBJ2-3,NA,CASSATTGTGWDTQYF,TGTGCCAGCAGCGCGACCACCGGGACAGGGTGGGATACGCAGTATTTT
TRBV7-8,NA,TRBJ1-1,once,CASSLGVQYQNTEAFF,TGTGCCAGCAGCTTAGGAGTACAGTACCAGAACACTGAAGCTTTCTTT
TRBV4-2,NA,TRBJ2-2,NA,CASSQDVTSPRTGELFF,TGTGCCAGCAGCCAAGACGTAACTAGCCCCAGGACCGGGGAGCTGTTTTTT
TRBV5-4,NA,TRBJ2-5,NA,CASSWDRDSKETQYF,TGTGCCAGCAGCTGGGACCGGGACTCGAAAGAGACCCAGTACTTC
TRBV10-1,NA,TRBJ1-3,NA,CASSESGSGNTIYF,TGCGCCAGCAGTGAGTCCGGCTCTGGAAACACCATATATTTT
TRBV10-1,NA,TRBJ2-1,NA,CASRNSGDSYNEQFF,TGCGCCAGCAGGAATAGCGGAGACTCCTACAATGAGCAGTTCTTC